These T cell receptor beta chains were read from a single sample in a study of chemoradiotherapy in HPV16-positive cancers. TCRdb's copy holds only in-frame clones and misses some; the assay was immunoSEQ multiplex PCR. The top ten hold under 6% of the sample, which has 20,000 to 25,000 clones, approximately 86% seen once. The specimen comprised blood, sampled from a patient who underwent chemoradiotherapy. All receptors come from a human donor with HPV-associated anogenital cancer. CDR3s include the opening cysteine and the closing phenylalanine or tryptophan. A D gene is named only where the DNA matches it firmly. Clone size appears in some rows only: once, few, many, or a class for an expanded clone.

V	D	size	J	CDR3	DNA
TRBV2	-	once	TRBJ2-3	CASSESSDTQYF	TGTGCCAGCAGTGAAAGCTCAGATACGCAGTATTTT
TRBV30	TRBD2	-	TRBJ2-7	CAWSAAGVKYEQYF	TGTGCCTGGAGTGCAGCGGGAGTAAAGTACGAGCAGTACTTC
TRBV5-4	-	-	TRBJ2-7	CASRRQGGYSYEQYF	TGTGCCAGCAGACGACAAGGAGGTTACTCCTACGAGCAGTACTTC
TRBV30	TRBD1	-	TRBJ1-1	CACRFRDRGSGTEAFF	TGTGCCTGCCGATTCCGGGACAGGGGGTCTGGCACTGAAGCTTTCTTT
TRBV7-8	-	-	TRBJ1-1	CASSLAAGAGAEAFF	TGTGCCAGCAGCTTAGCAGCTGGGGCCGGCGCTGAAGCTTTCTTT
TRBV29-1	TRBD1	-	TRBJ1-5	CSVQGDSNQPQHF	TGCAGCGTTCAGGGGGATAGCAATCAGCCCCAGCATTTT
TRBV23-1	TRBD2	-	TRBJ2-3	CASSQPGGVPEDTQYF	TGCGCCAGCAGTCAACCGGGAGGAGTCCCGGAGGATACGCAGTATTTT
TRBV5-4	-	-	TRBJ2-7	CASSWEGGASYEQYF	TGTGCCAGCAGCTGGGAGGGGGGGGCGTCCTACGAGCAGTACTTC
TRBV6-5	TRBD2	-	TRBJ2-7	CASTRGGEQYF	TGTGCCAGCACACGGGGGGGCGAGCAGTACTTC
TRBV9	-	-	TRBJ2-2	CASSIGWAGGTGELFF	TGTGCCAGCAGCATCGGGTGGGCAGGGGGGACCGGGGAGCTGTTTTTT
TRBV2	TRBD1	-	TRBJ1-1	CASSRDSYTEAFF	TGTGCCAGCAGTCGGGACAGTTACACTGAAGCTTTCTTT
TRBV19	-	-	TRBJ1-1	CASSMGGIEAFF	TGTGCCAGTAGTATGGGAGGTATTGAAGCTTTCTTT
TRBV5-5	-	-	TRBJ2-7	CASSLAPLYEQYF	TGTGCCAGCAGCTTGGCCCCTTTATACGAGCAGTACTTC
TRBV6-1	-	-	TRBJ1-4	CASSEGQSGANEKLFF	TGTGCCAGCAGCGAAGGACAGTCGGGAGCTAATGAAAAACTGTTTTTT
TRBV7-9	-	-	TRBJ2-2	CASSLLKNRGGTGELFF	TGTGCCAGCAGCTTGCTCAAAAACAGGGGCGGGACCGGGGAGTTGTTTTTT
TRBV5-8	-	medium-sized	TRBJ1-1	CASGGRGGSVGTEAFF	TGTGCCAGCGGAGGGAGGGGCGGCTCGGTCGGCACTGAAGCTTTCTTT
TRBV10-3	-	-	TRBJ1-6	CAIAGGTSYNSPLHF	TGTGCCATCGCGGGGGGTACCTCCTATAATTCACCCCTCCACTTT
TRBV5-6	-	few	TRBJ2-1	CASSFRNYNEQFF	TGTGCCAGCAGCTTCCGGAACTACAATGAGCAGTTCTTC
TRBV7-2	-	-	TRBJ1-5	CASSLDYSNQPQHF	TGTGCCAGCAGCTTGGATTATAGCAATCAGCCCCAGCATTTT
TRBV27	-	-	TRBJ1-1	CASSLGTGHLLKAFF	TGTGCCAGCAGTTTAGGTACCGGACACCTACTGAAAGCTTTCTTT
TRBV27	TRBD1	-	TRBJ2-1	CASRPTGGNEQFF	TGTGCCAGCAGACCAACAGGGGGTAACGAGCAGTTCTTC
TRBV6-1	-	-	TRBJ1-5	CASSEGVISQPQHF	TGTGCCAGCAGTGAGGGAGTTATCAGTCAGCCCCAGCATTTT
TRBV5-6	-	-	TRBJ1-1	CASTRVRGFTEAFF	TGTGCCAGCACCCGGGTTAGGGGGTTCACTGAAGCTTTCTTT
TRBV7-6	-	-	TRBJ2-7	CASSPGQEGNEQYF	TGTGCCAGCAGCCCGGGGCAGGAGGGTAACGAGCAGTACTTC
TRBV6-1	-	-	TRBJ1-4	CASSFSLEKLFF	TGTGCCAGCAGTTTCTCGTTGGAAAAACTGTTTTTT
TRBV10-3	-	few	TRBJ2-3	CAISEMGGTDTQYF	TGTGCCATCAGTGAGATGGGGGGCACAGATACGCAGTATTTT
TRBV19	-	-	TRBJ2-7	CASMGTETSYEQYF	TGTGCCAGTATGGGGACTGAAACTTCCTACGAGCAGTACTTC
TRBV10-3	-	once	TRBJ1-1	CAISESYPGMNTEAFF	TGTGCCATCAGTGAGTCGTACCCAGGAATGAACACTGAAGCTTTCTTT
TRBV2	TRBD1	-	TRBJ1-2	CASSAQGATYGYTF	TGTGCCAGCAGCGCCCAGGGGGCGACCTATGGCTACACCTTC
TRBV5-1	TRBD1	-	TRBJ1-5	CASSWDRDQPQHF	TGCGCCAGCAGCTGGGACAGGGATCAGCCCCAGCATTTT
TRBV2	TRBD1	-	TRBJ1-6	CASSPGGDNSPLHF	TGTGCCAGCAGCCCAGGGGGCGATAATTCACCCCTCCACTTT
TRBV6-5	-	-	TRBJ2-3	CASKGGVGTDTQYF	TGTGCCAGTAAAGGAGGGGTGGGTACAGATACGCAGTATTTT
TRBV4-3	TRBD2	-	TRBJ2-1	CASSQAGLPYNEQFF	TGCGCCAGCAGCCAAGCGGGACTACCCTACAATGAGCAGTTCTTC
TRBV5-1	-	-	TRBJ1-2	CASSLEAKTYGYTF	TGCGCCAGCAGCTTGGAGGCCAAGACATATGGCTACACCTTC
TRBV6-5	-	once	TRBJ2-1	CASSYRDGWDNEQFF	TGTGCCAGCAGTTACCGGGACGGTTGGGACAATGAGCAGTTCTTC
TRBV7-8	TRBD2	-	TRBJ2-3	CASSRGTSGFLSTDTQYF	TGTGCCAGCAGCCGCGGGACTAGCGGATTTCTTAGCACAGATACGCAGTATTTT
TRBV6-5	TRBD1	-	TRBJ2-7	CASSGSGTGGYEQYF	TGTGCCAGCAGTGGCTCCGGGACAGGGGGGTACGAGCAGTACTTC
TRBV28	TRBD1	-	TRBJ1-5	CASSPIPGTGIGGNQPQHF	TGTGCCAGCAGTCCGATTCCTGGGACAGGGATCGGGGGCAATCAGCCCCAGCATTTT
TRBV5-1	TRBD2	-	TRBJ2-3	CASSLGAGGRTDTQYF	TGCGCCAGCAGCTTAGGAGCGGGGGGTCGCACAGATACGCAGTATTTT
TRBV14	-	-	TRBJ2-7	CASRKWGGDEQYF	TGTGCCAGCAGGAAGTGGGGAGGAGACGAGCAGTACTTC
TRBV7-2	-	once	TRBJ2-5	CASSAYQETQYF	TGTGCCAGCAGCGCCTACCAAGAGACCCAGTACTTC
TRBV10-3	-	-	TRBJ2-6	CAISDGGQGANVLTF	TGTGCCATCAGTGATGGGGGCCAGGGGGCCAACGTCCTGACTTTC
TRBV19	TRBD1	-	TRBJ1-1	CASSTQDRVGTEAFF	TGTGCCAGTAGTACACAGGACAGGGTAGGCACTGAAGCTTTCTTT
TRBV23-1	-	-	TRBJ1-6	CASSHILQPYNSPLHF	TGCGCCAGCAGTCATATCTTACAGCCCTATAATTCACCCCTCCACTTT
TRBV7-9	-	-	TRBJ1-6	CASSLSAGGSPLHF	TGTGCCAGCAGCTTATCGGCAGGAGGTTCACCCCTCCACTTT
TRBV5-6	-	-	TRBJ1-6	CASSSWVGVGNSPLHF	TGTGCCAGCAGCTCGTGGGTTGGGGTCGGGAATTCACCCCTCCACTTT
TRBV11-3	TRBD2	once	TRBJ2-1	CASSRTSGRGEQFF	TGTGCCAGCAGCCGGACTAGCGGGAGAGGGGAGCAGTTCTTC
TRBV6-6	TRBD1	-	TRBJ2-2	CASSPDRGNTGELFF	TGTGCCAGCAGTCCCGACAGGGGGAACACCGGGGAGCTGTTTTTT
TRBV7-9	-	-	TRBJ1-2	CASSLDQGPYGYTF	TGTGCCAGCAGCTTAGACCAGGGCCCCTATGGCTACACCTTC
TRBV5-1	-	-	TRBJ1-4	CASRRLDATNEKLFF	TGCGCCAGCAGGCGGTTGGATGCAACTAATGAAAAACTGTTTTTT
TRBV5-6	-	-	TRBJ2-3	CASSSSYAGLTDTQYF	TGTGCCAGCAGCTCCTCCTATGCGGGACTCACAGATACGCAGTATTTT